The TCR beta chain under discussion was sequenced for a study of cytomegalovirus exposure and HLA in healthy donors. Study in general: The study placed around 85% of its 398 genotyped donors in the Caucasian-associated ancestry cluster. Regarding the study as a whole: Likely technical artifact: a cluster of highly shared sequence variants. Sequences of the TCR beta chain were said to predict the HLA-A and HLA-B alleles of most subjects accurately.

Primers included in the PCR were 60 Vbeta and 13 Jbeta primers. Assay: immunoSEQ multiplex PCR; the TCRdb copy retains only in-frame clones and omits some. The table has over 150,000 clones, roughly 77% seen once. For this clone: The antigen remains unidentified.

This CDR3 has 12 amino acids. Trimming removed 6 bases at V and 6 bases at J, with 11 bases between. CDR1 MNHEY and CDR2 SVGAGI come from the germline V gene. V and J are TRBV6-5 and TRBJ1-2; a possible D gene is TRBD1 (6 bases). The clonotype was recovered from a man aged 25-45 years in good health and CMV-seropositive. The sequenced sample consisted of PBMCs. The chain's CDR3 is CASSRQDNGYTF. The CDR3 DNA is TGTGCCAGCAGCCGACAGGACAATGGCTACACCTTC.